Given below is one T cell receptor beta chain in context. These data are taken from a study of blood T cell repertoires in COVID-19. Germline V lookup: CDR1 SEHNR, CDR2 FQNEAQ (reference sequence). Trimming removed 3 bases from V and 6 bases from J, with 15 bases in between. The CDR3 extends over 14 amino acids. Method: immunoSEQ multiplex PCR; TCRdb's copy keeps in-frame clones and lacks some. The sample yields over 120,000 clones, roughly four fifths seen once. The V and J genes are TRBV7-9 and TRBJ2-7; unclear D gene. This TCR was sampled from a woman aged 60-75 years with acute or convalescent COVID-19. The sequencing sample was made of peripheral blood. CDR3 bases: TGTGCCAGCAGCTTTATGAGGCCCCCTACCGAGCAGTACTTC. As protein: CASSFMRPPTEQYF.